These 22 T cell receptor beta chains share one sample of origin, sequenced in a study of beta chain features in type 1 diabetes. The study, taken as a whole, reports: For Type 1 diabetes patients, all four CD4+ subsets carried TCRB CDR3s that were moderately but significantly shorter.

The investigators reverse transcribed all of the isolated RNA, so they sequenced expressed TCRB transcripts. Measured with immunoSEQ multiplex PCR; TCRdb has only the in-frame clones, and not every one. This sample has 300,000 or so clones, with 14% found just once. Antigen specificity for these receptors is unknown. The specimen was naive CD4+ T cells from blood. The receptor source for this set is a man aged 25-40 years with type 1 diabetes.

The chain is built from TRBV5-1 and TRBJ2-7; 7 bases agree with TRBD2. Germline V gives CDR1 SGHRS, CDR2 YFSETQ. V shed 4 bases, J shed 1 base, and the junction held 5 bases outside the gene matches. This CDR3 spans 14 amino acids. In DNA, the CDR3 is TGCGCCAGCAGCCTATTGGGGGGGTCCTACGAGCAGTACTTC. Its protein is CASSLLGGSYEQYF.

To note about this clone: This sample also contains other DNA sequences that code for the same CDR3. The V and J genes are TRBV18 and TRBJ2-7, with D possibly being TRBD1 (5 bases). The germline V gene has CDR1 KGHSH and CDR2 LQKENI. The CDR3 spans 13 residues. The germline V and J ends were trimmed by 3 bases and 2 bases, with 8 bases remaining between them. CDR3 nucleotide sequence: TGTGCCAGCTCACCCACAGGTACCTACGAGCAGTACTTC. Translation gives CASSPTGTYEQYF.

This clone occurred a few times. The chain couples TRBV7-9 to TRBJ1-5; possible D gene TRBD1, 6 bases. CDR1 and CDR2 from the germline V gene are SEHNR and FQNEAQ (reference sequence). Trimming shortened V by 8 bases and J by 6 bases, and 14 bases separated the two germline ends. This CDR3 has 13 residues. The CDR3 loop reads CASGRGFGQPQHF. The DNA of the CDR3 is TGTGCCAGCGGCAGGGGTTTTGGTCAGCCCCAGCATTTT.

The chain is built from TRBV15 and TRBJ2-1; 13 nucleotides line up with TRBD2. The CDR3 contains 15 residues. Germline V lookup: CDR1 LNHNV, CDR2 YYDKDF (reference sequence). V was pared by 5 bases and J by 6 bases, with 4 bases of the junction left unmatched. CDR3: CATSPRTSGSNEQFF. Here the CDR3 DNA reads TGTGCCACCAGCCCCCGGACTAGCGGGAGCAATGAGCAGTTCTTC. The full variable domain, completed using reference TRBV15 and TRBJ2-1, is DAMVIQNPRYQVTQFGKPVTLSCSQTLNHNVMYWYQQKSSQAPKLLFHYYDKDFNNEADTPDNFQSRRPNTSFCFLDIRSPGLGDTAMYLCATSPRTSGSNEQFFGPGTRLTVL.

The rearrangement uses TRBV7-2 and TRBJ2-1, with D perhaps TRBD2 (6 bases). Trimming removed 6 bases from V and 1 base from J, with 10 bases in between. In germline, CDR1 is SGHTA, CDR2 FQGNSA. The CDR3 consists of 14 residues. CDR3 in amino acids: CASRPGRSYNEQFF. CDR3 nucleotide sequence: TGTGCCAGCAGACCCGGGAGATCCTACAATGAGCAGTTCTTC. The complete variable domain, with remaining parts taken from reference TRBV7-2 and TRBJ2-1, reads GAGVSQSPSNKVTEKGKDVELRCDPISGHTALYWYRQSLGQGLEFLIYFQGNSAPDKSGLPSDRFSAERTGGSVSTLTIQRTQQEDSAVYLCASRPGRSYNEQFFGPGTRLTVL.

This clone showed up just a few times. This chain uses TRBV2 with TRBJ1-3; no definite D call. The length of the CDR3 is 15 residues. The germline gives CDR1 SNHLY, CDR2 FYNNEI. Between the trimmed V and J ends, which lost 2 bases and 3 bases, there was a span of 11 bases. CDR3 region: CASSETGGNGNTIYF. In DNA, the CDR3 is TGTGCCAGCAGTGAAACGGGTGGAAATGGAAACACCATATATTTT.

The genes are TRBV7-3 and TRBJ1-1; D unresolved. The length of the CDR3 is 13 residues. The germline V gene encodes CDR1 SGHTA and CDR2 FQGTGA. V shed 3 bases and J shed 0 bases, with 5 bases lying between them. The CDR3 loop reads CASSFTVNTEAFF. The CDR3 DNA is TGTGCCAGCAGCTTTACAGTGAACACTGAAGCTTTCTTT.

This clone was seen repeatedly, ten times or more. The rearrangement uses TRBV29-1 and TRBJ2-5; D is unclear. V lost 1 base and J lost 5, with 8 bases in between. Germline-derived CDR1 and CDR2 are SQVTM and ANQGSEA. This CDR3 has 12 residues. As DNA, the CDR3 is TGCAGCGTTGAAGTCGGAGTGGAGACCCAGTACTTC. It specifies CSVEVGVETQYF.

The chain recombines TRBV7-2 with TRBJ2-3, with 7 bases lining up with TRBD2. Trimming took 6 bases from V and 5 from J; bases not matched to a gene: 11. Germline V gene data show CDR1 as SGHTA and CDR2 as FQGNSA. The CDR3 length is 15 residues. Here the CDR3 DNA reads TGTGCCAGCAGTCGACCCGCGGGAGCGGGAGATACGCAGTATTTT. Encoded protein: CASSRPAGAGDTQYF.

The V and J genes are TRBV7-2 and TRBJ2-5; 10 bases fit TRBD1. The V gene's germline CDR1 is SGHTA and CDR2 FQGNSA. The CDR3 is 14 amino acids. V shed 5 bases and J 4 bases; nucleotides not matched to a gene: 4. CDR3 bases: TGTGCCAGCAGCCGGGACAGGGGCGGAGAGACCCAGTACTTC. This sequence encodes CASSRDRGGETQYF. The full variable domain, in which reference TRBV7-2 and TRBJ2-5 provide the parts outside the CDR3, is GAGVSQSPSNKVTEKGKDVELRCDPISGHTALYWYRQSLGQGLEFLIYFQGNSAPDKSGLPSDRFSAERTGGSVSTLTIQRTQQEDSAVYLCASSRDRGGETQYFGPGTRLLVL.

This clone was counted between two and nine times. The chain employs TRBV7-6 and TRBJ2-7, with 10 bases fitting TRBD1. Germline V gene lookup returns CDR1 SGHVS and CDR2 FNYEAQ. The CDR3 runs to 16 residues. The junction had 9 bases not matched to a gene; V was cut back by 5 bases and J by 2 bases. This chain's CDR3 is CASSPRQGAIPYEQYF. The DNA for the CDR3 is TGTGCCAGCAGCCCGCGACAGGGGGCGATCCCCTACGAGCAGTACTTC.

The CDR3 DNA follows: TGTGCCAGCAGCTTGGGGGCGGGGGGCTCCGGCTACACCTTC. It translates to CASSLGAGGSGYTF. V gene TRBV5-6 combines with J gene TRBJ1-2, with TRBD1 as a possible D gene (6 bases). The CDR3 contains 14 residues. The germline gives CDR1 SGHDT, CDR2 YYEEEE. The ends were cut back, 0 bases at V and 8 bases at J, with 14 bases in the middle.

J is TRBJ2-1 and V is TRBV5-1; 8 positions agree with TRBD2. The CDR3 covers 14 residues. Trimming took 5 bases from V and 8 from J; bases not matched to a gene: 9. Germline loops: CDR1 SGHRS, CDR2 YFSETQ. CDR3: CASSLSGSIYEQFF. The CDR3 DNA is TGCGCCAGCAGTCTAAGCGGGAGTATCTATGAGCAGTTCTTC.

This clone was seen only a few times. CDR3 protein: CASGLGQGAYNEQFF. CDR3 sequence (DNA): TGTGCTAGTGGTTTGGGGCAGGGGGCCTACAATGAGCAGTTCTTC. The rearrangement uses TRBV12-5 and TRBJ2-1; 7 bases match TRBD1. V lost 1 base to trimming and J lost 2 bases; unmatched junction nucleotides: 2. Per germline, CDR1 LGHNT and CDR2 FRNRAP. The CDR3 is made up of 15 amino acids.

This clone appeared a few times. The chain employs TRBV27 and TRBJ1-2; 7 nucleotides align to TRBD1. The germline CDR1 and CDR2 sequences are MNHEY and SMNVEV (reference sequence). This CDR3 comprises 13 residues. V lost 4 bases, J lost 2 bases, and 1 base stayed unmatched. CDR3 sequence reads: CASSSTGNYGYTF. CDR3 sequence (DNA): TGTGCCAGCAGTTCGACAGGGAACTATGGCTACACCTTC.

The chain carries TRBV4-2 and TRBJ1-5; a weak D match, TRBD1 (5 bases). Germline lookup yields CDR1 LGHNA and CDR2 YNFKEQ. The ends were cut back, 3 bases at V and 2 bases at J, with 11 bases in the middle. This CDR3 contains 15 residues. CDR3 protein: CASSHIPTGNQPQHF. CDR3 DNA: TGTGCCAGCAGCCACATCCCGACAGGCAATCAGCCCCAGCATTTT.

The sample holds a few counts of this clone. V is TRBV5-1 and J is TRBJ2-5; 9 bases match TRBD2. The J call is in doubt because the DNA end fits TRBJ2-7 better. The CDR3 is made up of 15 amino acids. Germline values: CDR1 SGHRS, CDR2 YFSETQ. The CDR3: CASSLVSSGTYEQYF. The CDR3 DNA reads TGCGCCAGCAGCTTGGTGTCTAGCGGGACCTACGAGCAGTACTTC.

This clone occurred a few times. The rearrangement links TRBV28 to TRBJ2-7; D ambiguous. This CDR3 contains 12 residues. Germline CDR1 is MDHEN and CDR2 is SYDVKM. V lost 3 bases to trimming and J lost 4 bases, with 7 bases between them. In nucleotides, the CDR3 is TGTGCCAGCAGTTTTCGGGTTTACGAGCAGTACTTC. This translates into CASSFRVYEQYF.

This clone was counted a few times. CDR3: CASSSRSASTEAFF. CDR3 sequence (DNA): TGTGCCAGCAGCTCAAGGTCCGCTAGCACTGAAGCTTTCTTT. The V and J genes are TRBV5-4 and TRBJ1-1; D gene unclear. The V end lost 3 bases, the J end lost 4 bases, and 13 bases lay between the germline ends. The V gene's germline CDR1 is SGHNT and CDR2 YYREEE (reference sequence). CDR3 length: 14 amino acids.

The V gene is TRBV5-4, the J gene TRBJ2-2; D is possibly TRBD1 (6 bases). V was trimmed by 3 bases and J by 6 bases, leaving 9 bases between them. Germline V gene lookup returns CDR1 SGHNT and CDR2 YYREEE (reference sequence). The CDR3 sequence is 13 residues long. CDR3 DNA: TGTGCCAGCAGCTCGGGACAACCCGGGGAGCTGTTTTTT. Its protein is CASSSGQPGELFF.

The rearrangement joins TRBV7-3 to TRBJ2-1; D perhaps matches TRBD2 (7 bases). V lost 8 bases, J lost 4 bases, and 18 bases lay in between. The CDR3 has 15 amino acids. Germline V gene lookup returns CDR1 SGHTA and CDR2 FQGTGA. CDR3 amino acids: CASRRGSGEYNEQFF. The CDR3 DNA reads TGTGCCAGCCGTAGGGGGAGCGGGGAGTACAATGAGCAGTTCTTC.

This clone was counted a few times. The chain employs TRBV5-1 and TRBJ2-1; D is perhaps TRBD2 (5 bases). V was pared by 1 base and J by 4 bases, with 12 bases between. Germline V lookup: CDR1 SGHRS, CDR2 YFSETQ. CDR3 length: 15 amino acids. The CDR3 region has the DNA TGCGCCAGCAGCTTGTTATCTAGCCGATACAATGAGCAGTTCTTC. Translated, it gives CASSLLSSRYNEQFF.